The entry below gives a single T cell receptor (beta chain) sequence along with its context. Assay used: immunoSEQ multiplex PCR; TCRdb lists only in-frame clones, some missing. The table records more than 250,000 clones, around 87% of them present only once. This specimen comes from a study of blood T cell repertoires in COVID-19. Study information: T cells, B-cell-depleted T cells, or PBMCs provided the cDNA or gDNA that served as material.

Those enrolled, adults aged 18 to 89 years, came from about two dozen US areas. The ends were cut back, 0 bases at V and 6 bases at J, with 17 bases in the middle. CDR3 length: 16 amino acids. The germline gives CDR1 MNHEY, CDR2 SVGAGI. This receptor was obtained from a woman under 40 who had recovered from COVID-19. This sequence joins TRBV6-5 and TRBJ1-1, with no clear D. The sample was PBMCs or T cells enriched from blood (not recorded which). CDR3 sequence reads: CASSYSFFGLAAEAFF. The DNA for the CDR3 is TGTGCCAGCAGTTACTCATTTTTTGGACTCGCGGCTGAAGCTTTCTTT.